The 5 T cell receptor beta chains given below trace back to one sample, sequenced in a study of lymphopenia after photon versus proton radiotherapy. The assay was immunoSEQ multiplex PCR, and TCRdb's table has in-frame clones only and misses some. Seen here are more than 25,000 clones, approximately 90% observed once, and the top ten hold about 50%. The sample here was peripheral blood, taken from a patient treated with proton-based radiotherapy. The receptors here all came from a woman in her sixties with cholangiocarcinoma. Some clones in this sample may be carry-over from other donors' samples.

The V call is TRBV19, the J call TRBJ2-5, with D possibly being TRBD1 or TRBD2 (5 bases each). The CDR3 loop spans 16 amino acids. The ends were cut back, 10 bases at V and 1 base at J, with 22 bases in the middle. Germline values: CDR1 LNHDA, CDR2 SQIVND (reference sequence). CDR3 in DNA: TGTGCCAACCTCCCCGGGACGCTGCGCCTCCAAGAGACCCAGTACTTC. Amino acids: CANLPGTLRLQETQYF.

Only a few counts were recorded for this clone. The J gene is TRBJ1-5, the V gene TRBV28, with D possibly being TRBD1 (5 bases). The ends were cut back, 4 bases at V and 4 bases at J, with 5 bases in the middle. There are 12 residues in the CDR3. Germline V gene lookup returns CDR1 MDHEN and CDR2 SYDVKM. CDR3 sequence reads: CASSWGNQPQHF. The CDR3 nucleotides are TGTGCCAGCAGTTGGGGGAATCAGCCCCAGCATTTT.

The V and J genes are TRBV5-5 and TRBJ2-3; 12 bases align to TRBD2. Germline lookup yields CDR1 SGHKS and CDR2 YYEKEE (reference sequence). CDR3 length: 18 residues. With 1 base clipped from V and 5 bases from J, the junction kept 11 bases outside the gene matches. The CDR3 reads CASSLFLAGGPGGDTQYF. CDR3 nucleotides: TGTGCCAGCAGCTTGTTTCTAGCGGGAGGGCCGGGTGGAGATACGCAGTATTTT.

The chain links TRBV7-6 to TRBJ2-1; TRBD2 matches at 7 bases. This CDR3 is 16 amino acids long. Germline CDR1 and CDR2: SGHVS and FNYEAQ. V shed 1 base and J 3 bases; nucleotides not matched to a gene: 6. This CDR3 is CASSLVSLAVYNEQFF. The CDR3 coding sequence is TGTGCCAGCAGCTTAGTTTCGCTAGCGGTCTACAATGAGCAGTTCTTC.

The V call is TRBV7-9, the J call TRBJ1-3; the D is unclear. V was pared by 5 bases and J by 8 bases, with 13 bases between. The CDR3 totals 13 residues. Germline CDR1 SEHNR, CDR2 FQNEAQ (reference sequence). CDR3 in amino acids: CASSPYREDTIYF. CDR3 DNA sequence: TGTGCCAGCAGCCCCTACCGGGAGGACACCATATATTTT. Full variable domain (remainder filled in from reference TRBV7-9 and TRBJ1-3): DTGVSQNPRHKITKRGQNVTFRCDPISEHNRLYWYRQTLGQGPEFLTYFQNEAQLEKSRLLSDRFSAERPKGSFSTLEIQRTEQGDSAMYLCASSPYREDTIYFGEGSWLTVV.